These 30 T cell receptor beta chains were sequenced from one sample in a study of OX40 agonist ivuxolimab in advanced cancers. Method: immunoSEQ multiplex PCR; TCRdb's copy keeps in-frame clones and lacks some. The sample consists of 20,000 to 30,000 clones, approximately 90% of them appearing once. This specimen consisted of CD4+ or CD8+ T cells sorted from blood, obtained in a trial of the OX40 agonist ivuxolimab. These receptors were collected from an adult with an advanced solid tumor such as melanoma, head and neck, liver or kidney cancer.

The chain uses TRBV5-1 and TRBJ1-2, with D tentatively TRBD1 (5 bases). Looked up from germline, CDR1 is SGHRS and CDR2 is YFSETQ. V was shortened by 0 bases and J by 2 bases, with 5 bases between the two germline ends. This CDR3 comprises 13 residues. The CDR3 loop is CASSLGGNYGYTF. CDR3 coding DNA: TGCGCCAGCAGCTTGGGGGGGAACTATGGCTACACCTTC.

This sequence joins TRBV7-9 and TRBJ2-1; 10 nucleotides match TRBD2. The J segment lost 0 bases and the V segment lost 5 bases, leaving 4 bases of the junction unmatched. Per the germline V gene, CDR1 is SEHNR and CDR2 is FQNEAQ (reference sequence). The CDR3 covers 16 residues. DNA for the CDR3: TGTGCCAGCAGCATCTGGACTAGCGGCTCCTACAATGAGCAGTTCTTC. Protein: CASSIWTSGSYNEQFF. Full variable domain (missing parts from reference TRBV7-9 and TRBJ2-1): DTGVSQNPRHKITKRGQNVTFRCDPISEHNRLYWYRQTLGQGPEFLTYFQNEAQLEKSRLLSDRFSAERPKGSFSTLEIQRTEQGDSAMYLCASSIWTSGSYNEQFFGPGTRLTVL.

This chain links TRBV19 with TRBJ2-5, with D unresolved. Germline V gene sequence: CDR1 LNHDA, CDR2 SQIVND (reference sequence). With 8 bases removed from V and 7 bases from J, the gap between germline ends came to 14 bases. This CDR3 is 12 amino acids long. The CDR3 here is CASGTQAGTQYF. CDR3 bases: TGTGCCAGTGGTACGCAGGCCGGGACCCAGTACTTC. The whole variable domain, filled in from reference TRBV19 and TRBJ2-5, reads DGGITQSPKYLFRKEGQNVTLSCEQNLNHDAMYWYRQDPGQGLRLIYYSQIVNDFQKGDIAEGYSVSREKKESFPLTVTSAQKNPTAFYLCASGTQAGTQYFGPGTRLLVL.

V and J are TRBV5-1 and TRBJ1-2, with D maybe TRBD1 (6 bases). The germline V and J ends were trimmed by 5 bases and 8 bases, with 13 bases remaining between them. The CDR3 covers 12 residues. CDR1 is SGHRS and CDR2 is YFSETQ in the germline V gene. The DNA of the CDR3 is TGCGCCAGCAGTGTGGGGGCGGGAGGCTACACCTTC. Amino acid sequence: CASSVGAGGYTF. Variable domain in full (rest from reference TRBV5-1 and TRBJ1-2): KAGVTQTPRYLIKTRGQQVTLSCSPISGHRSVSWYQQTPGQGLQFLFEYFSETQRNKGNFPGRFSGRQFSNSRSEMNVSTLELGDSALYLCASSVGAGGYTFGSGTRLTVV.

The chain carries TRBV7-9 and TRBJ2-7, with a possible D match to TRBD1 (6 bases). Germline CDR1 reads SEHNR; CDR2 reads FQNEAQ (reference sequence). V lost 1 base and J 3 bases, leaving 7 bases between the germline ends. This CDR3 has 13 residues. The CDR3 protein is CASSLDRVYEQYF. Here the CDR3 DNA reads TGTGCCAGCAGCTTAGACAGGGTCTACGAGCAGTACTTC.

The chain carries TRBV30 and TRBJ1-1; 8 bases match TRBD1. The CDR3 extends over 16 amino acids. Germline CDR1 GTSNPN, CDR2 SVGIG (reference sequence). The V gene end was trimmed by 1 base and the J gene end by 0 bases; junction bases not matched to a gene: 7. The CDR3 protein is CAWSASRGRMNTEAFF. CDR3 nucleotide sequence: TGTGCCTGGAGTGCTTCCAGGGGGCGGATGAACACTGAAGCTTTCTTT.

The chain combines TRBV6-6 with TRBJ2-3; D is possibly TRBD1 or TRBD2 (5 bases each). Germline V CDR1 and CDR2: MNHNY, SVGAGI (reference sequence). Trimming took 6 bases from V and 2 from J, leaving 15 bases between them. The CDR3 covers 15 residues. For the CDR3, the DNA is TGTGCCAGCAGGACCGGGACCTTGAACACAGATACGCAGTATTTT. This sequence encodes CASRTGTLNTDTQYF.

The chain employs TRBV9 and TRBJ2-7; maybe TRBD1 (6 bases). Germline CDR1 reads SGDLS; CDR2 reads YYNGEE. The CDR3 is made up of 14 amino acids. The V and J ends lost 0 bases and 2 bases respectively, with 9 bases between them. The chain's CDR3 is CASSVGAGAYEQYF. The CDR3 DNA reads as TGTGCCAGCAGCGTAGGGGCAGGGGCCTACGAGCAGTACTTC.

This clone was recorded only once. The rearrangement uses TRBV10-3 and TRBJ2-3; 9 positions match TRBD1. V lost 2 bases, J lost 4 bases, and 10 bases stayed unmatched. Germline CDR1 ENHRY, CDR2 SYGVKD. The CDR3 is 17 residues long. The CDR3 DNA is TGTGCCATCAGTGAGCTTCGACAGGGGGTTAGGCCAGATACGCAGTATTTT. Translated: CAISELRQGVRPDTQYF.

The gene calls are TRBV19 and TRBJ2-2; 7 bases are a match to TRBD1. The J segment lost 2 bases and the V segment lost 3 bases, leaving 3 bases of the junction unmatched. CDR3 size: 15 residues. Germline V gene data show CDR1 as LNHDA and CDR2 as SQIVND (reference sequence). This CDR3 is CASSMWDRNTGELFF. The CDR3 region has the DNA TGTGCCAGTAGTATGTGGGACAGAAACACCGGGGAGCTGTTTTTT.

The chain links TRBV30 to TRBJ1-3, with D possibly matching TRBD1 (5 bases). The V and J ends lost 7 bases and 0 bases respectively, with 13 bases between them. The CDR3 loop spans 14 amino acids. CDR1 and CDR2 from the germline V gene are GTSNPN and SVGIG (reference sequence). This CDR3 is CALQTGGSGNTIYF. CDR3 in DNA: TGTGCCTTACAAACAGGCGGCTCTGGAAACACCATATATTTT.

This clone has a handful of counts. The rearrangement joins TRBV10-3 to TRBJ2-7; TRBD2 agrees at 7 bases. This CDR3 spans 14 amino acids. Germline V gene data show CDR1 as ENHRY and CDR2 as SYGVKD. With V trimmed by 0 bases and J by 5 bases, 4 bases remained unmatched. This CDR3 is CAISESGRENEQYF. CDR3 DNA: TGTGCCATCAGTGAGTCGGGGCGGGAGAACGAGCAGTACTTC.

In its sample, this clone was seen once. The chain recombines TRBV19 with TRBJ2-1; D call uncertain. Germline assignment: CDR1 LNHDA and CDR2 SQIVND (reference sequence). CDR3 length: 13 residues. Trimming took off 5 bases at V and 5 bases at J, with 10 bases between the two ends. The CDR3 DNA reads TGTGCCAGTAGTTTAACATTGAACAATGAGCAGTTCTTC. Its protein product is CASSLTLNNEQFF.

This clone was picked up one time. The chain carries TRBV6-5 and TRBJ1-5; the match to TRBD1 covers 7 bases. The length of the CDR3 is 15 residues. Germline values: CDR1 MNHEY, CDR2 SVGAGI. V shed 6 bases and J 2 bases; nucleotides not matched to a gene: 7. CDR3 sequence reads: CASSRTGIGNQPQHF. CDR3 bases: TGTGCCAGCAGCCGGACAGGAATCGGCAATCAGCCCCAGCATTTT.

The chain carries TRBV18 and TRBJ2-7; D not certain. The CDR3 is 13 residues long. V was cut by 2 bases and J by 6 bases, with 11 bases left in between. Germline V gives CDR1 KGHSH, CDR2 LQKENI. DNA for the CDR3: TGTGCCAGCTCACCAGGGTCTCCGGGCGAGCAGTACTTC. Translating gives CASSPGSPGEQYF.

The V gene is TRBV9, the J gene TRBJ1-1; weak D call: TRBD1 (5 bases). CDR1 is SGDLS, CDR2 YYNGEE, per germline. Trimming stripped 4 bases from V and 1 base from J, with 14 bases between. The CDR3 loop spans 15 amino acids. Here the CDR3 reads CASSQFGGANTEAFF. For the CDR3, the DNA is TGTGCCAGCAGCCAATTCGGGGGAGCGAACACTGAAGCTTTCTTT.

This clone was observed once. The CDR3 coding sequence is TGTGCCAGCAGCCGCGAGTCGGGGACAGGGTATTCCGCCTACGAGCAGTACTTC. Amino acids: CASSRESGTGYSAYEQYF. This rearrangement joins TRBV11-2 to TRBJ2-7, with TRBD1 matching 9 bases. This CDR3 comprises 18 residues. Germline V CDR1 and CDR2: SGHAT, FQNNGV. The ends lost 5 bases at V and 2 bases at J; junction bases unmatched: 16.

This sequence joins TRBV6-1 and TRBJ2-1, with 8 bases identical to TRBD2. Germline V gene data show CDR1 as MNHNS and CDR2 as SASEGT. J was trimmed by 7 bases and V by 2 bases; bases with no gene match: 7. The CDR3 spans 15 residues. Here the CDR3 DNA reads TGTGCCAGCAGTGAACCGGGACTAGTAAGGAATGAGCAGTTCTTC. This codes for CASSEPGLVRNEQFF.

The rearrangement joins TRBV25-1 to TRBJ1-2; D ambiguous. The germline V gene has CDR1 MGHDK and CDR2 SYGVNS. The CDR3 is 17 residues long. Trimming left V 1 base short and J 0 bases short, with 15 bases between. CDR3 protein: CASSESKVGRANYGYTF. For the CDR3, the DNA is TGTGCCAGCAGTGAATCTAAAGTCGGCCGAGCTAACTATGGCTACACCTTC.

The rearrangement links TRBV5-1 to TRBJ2-7; a possible D gene is TRBD1 (6 bases). The germline V gene has CDR1 SGHRS and CDR2 YFSETQ. The germline V and J ends were trimmed by 2 bases and 0 bases, with 12 bases remaining between them. This CDR3 is 15 amino acids long. CDR3 in DNA: TGCGCCAGCAGCTTTGGGACACCTACCTCCTACGAGCAGTACTTC. Its protein product is CASSFGTPTSYEQYF.

The gene calls are TRBV9 and TRBJ1-3; TRBD1 aligns across 8 bases. The ends lost 4 bases at V and 0 bases at J; junction bases unmatched: 6. The germline V gene encodes CDR1 SGDLS and CDR2 YYNGEE. The CDR3 is 16 residues long. As DNA, the CDR3 is TGTGCCAGCAGCACTCAAGACAGGGGCTCTGGAAACACCATATATTTT. It codes for CASSTQDRGSGNTIYF.

The chain uses TRBV5-1 and TRBJ1-1; D is perhaps TRBD1 (6 bases). V was shortened by 2 bases and J by 4 bases, with 12 bases between the two germline ends. This CDR3 comprises 14 residues. Looked up from germline, CDR1 is SGHRS and CDR2 is YFSETQ. CDR3 loop: CASSFSLGATEAFF. For the CDR3, the DNA is TGCGCCAGCAGCTTTTCTCTGGGGGCCACTGAAGCTTTCTTT.

The V and J genes are TRBV14 and TRBJ2-2; 10 nucleotides line up with TRBD2. CDR1 is SGHDN and CDR2 is FVKESK in the germline V gene. The CDR3 loop spans 18 amino acids. After removal of 1 base from V and 4 bases from J, the junction contained 9 bases not matched to a gene. The DNA for the CDR3 is TGTGCCAGCAGCCAAGGGAGTTGGGGACTAGCGAGCACCGGGGAGCTGTTTTTT. Residues: CASSQGSWGLASTGELFF.

The chain employs TRBV7-9 and TRBJ2-3; 9 positions match TRBD1. Per the germline V gene, CDR1 is SEHNR and CDR2 is FQNEAQ (reference sequence). The CDR3 consists of 16 residues. V was clipped by 6 bases and J by 6 bases; unmatched bases: 13. This CDR3 is CASRTGGLVRRDTQYF. Written as DNA, the CDR3 is TGTGCCAGCAGGACAGGGGGATTAGTGCGGCGCGATACGCAGTATTTT.

The gene calls are TRBV19 and TRBJ2-4, with a possible D match to TRBD2 (7 bases). V shed 4 bases and J shed 0 bases, with 19 bases lying between them. There are 18 residues in the CDR3. The germline CDR1 and CDR2 sequences are LNHDA and SQIVND (reference sequence). This chain's CDR3 is CASSSGWRGGGAKNIQYF. The CDR3, as DNA: TGTGCCAGTAGTAGTGGCTGGAGGGGAGGGGGAGCCAAAAACATTCAGTACTTC.

The J gene is TRBJ1-2, the V gene TRBV5-1; D unclear. V was shortened by 0 bases and J by 7 bases, with 13 bases between the two germline ends. CDR3 length: 14 amino acids. The V gene's germline CDR1 is SGHRS and CDR2 YFSETQ. CDR3 in DNA: TGCGCCAGCAGCTTGGATCCGGGGTATCCTGGCTACACCTTC. It codes for CASSLDPGYPGYTF.

The chain carries TRBV6-1 and TRBJ2-7; D may match TRBD1 or TRBD2 (7 bases each). The germline CDR1 and CDR2 sequences are MNHNS and SASEGT. The length of the CDR3 is 14 residues. V lost 9 bases and J 2 bases, leaving 17 bases between the germline ends. CDR3 residues: CASGGRGQTYEQYF. The CDR3, as DNA: TGTGCCAGTGGAGGGAGGGGGCAGACCTACGAGCAGTACTTC.

The chain employs TRBV5-1 and TRBJ2-7, with TRBD1 matching over 8 bases. V shed 0 bases and J 6 bases; nucleotides not matched to a gene: 14. The CDR3 has 17 amino acids. The germline gives CDR1 SGHRS, CDR2 YFSETQ. CDR3 protein: CASSLGPGGAEGSEQYF. In DNA, the CDR3 is TGCGCCAGCAGCTTGGGTCCAGGGGGCGCCGAGGGGAGCGAGCAGTACTTC.

The chain links TRBV2 to TRBJ1-5; TRBD1 is a possible D gene (6 bases). The CDR3 runs to 15 residues. V shed 4 bases and J shed 6 bases, with 16 bases lying between them. Germline V gives CDR1 SNHLY, CDR2 FYNNEI. CDR3 DNA: TGTGCCAGCAGTGTGGATGGAGGGGGAATTCAGCCCCAGCATTTT. Protein product: CASSVDGGGIQPQHF. The full variable domain, completed using reference TRBV2 and TRBJ1-5, is EPEVTQTPSHQVTQMGQEVILRCVPISNHLYFYWYRQILGQKVEFLVSFYNNEISEKSEIFDDQFSVERPDGSNFTLKIRSTKLEDSAMYFCASSVDGGGIQPQHFGDGTRLSIL.

The chain recombines TRBV29-1 with TRBJ2-7; D is unresolved. The V end lost 4 bases, the J end lost 0 bases, and 7 bases lay between the germline ends. Looked up from germline, CDR1 is SQVTM and CDR2 is ANQGSEA. This CDR3 has 12 amino acids. CDR3 sequence: CSVGTVSYEQYF. The CDR3 region has the DNA TGCAGCGTTGGGACGGTCTCCTACGAGCAGTACTTC.